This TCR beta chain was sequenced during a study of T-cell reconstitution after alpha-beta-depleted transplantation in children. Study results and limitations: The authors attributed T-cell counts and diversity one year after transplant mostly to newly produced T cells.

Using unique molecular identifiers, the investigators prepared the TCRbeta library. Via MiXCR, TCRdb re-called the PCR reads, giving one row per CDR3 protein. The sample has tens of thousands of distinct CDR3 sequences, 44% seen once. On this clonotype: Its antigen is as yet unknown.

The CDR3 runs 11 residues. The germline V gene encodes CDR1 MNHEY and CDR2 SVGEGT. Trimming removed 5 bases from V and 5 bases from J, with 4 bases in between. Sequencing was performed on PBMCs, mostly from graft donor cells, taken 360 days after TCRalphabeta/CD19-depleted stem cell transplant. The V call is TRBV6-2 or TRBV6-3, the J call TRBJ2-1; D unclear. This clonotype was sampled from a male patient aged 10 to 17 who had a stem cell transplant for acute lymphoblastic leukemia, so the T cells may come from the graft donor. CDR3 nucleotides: TGTGCCAGCAGTCATCACAATGAGCAGTTCTTC. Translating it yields CASSHHNEQFF.